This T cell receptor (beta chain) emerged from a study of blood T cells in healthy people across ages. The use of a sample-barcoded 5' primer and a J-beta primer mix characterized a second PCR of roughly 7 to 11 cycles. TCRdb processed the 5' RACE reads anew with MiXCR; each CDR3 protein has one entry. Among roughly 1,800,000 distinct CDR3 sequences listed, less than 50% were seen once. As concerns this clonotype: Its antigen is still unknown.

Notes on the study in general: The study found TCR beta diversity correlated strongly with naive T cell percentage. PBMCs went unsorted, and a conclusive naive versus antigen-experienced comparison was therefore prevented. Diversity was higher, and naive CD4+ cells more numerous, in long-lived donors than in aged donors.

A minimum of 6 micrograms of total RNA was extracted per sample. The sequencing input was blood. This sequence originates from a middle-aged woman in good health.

This chain's CDR3 is CASSLRKAGANVLTF. The DNA of the CDR3 is TGTGCCAGCAGCTTAAGAAAGGCTGGGGCCAACGTCCTGACTTTC. The chain uses TRBV5-6 and TRBJ2-6; D not resolved. The V gene lost 2 bases and the J gene lost 2 bases, with 8 bases spanning the gap. Germline CDR1 SGHDT, CDR2 YYEEEE. The CDR3 extends over 15 amino acids.